This T cell receptor beta chain was identified during a study of T-cell memory formation after mild COVID-19. Study-wide results and caveats: The main location of contracting CD4+ clones was CM and EM, and that of contracting CD8+ clones was EMRA.

With regard to this clonotype: As yet, its antigen is unknown.

V lost 4 bases and J 6 bases, leaving 17 bases between the germline ends. Germline values: CDR1 SGDLS, CDR2 YYNGEE. This CDR3 spans 14 amino acids. TCRdb reanalysed the 5' RACE reads using MiXCR and keeps one entry per CDR3 protein. The sample records hundreds of thousands of distinct CDR3 sequences, about a fifth being singletons. The receptor was derived from an adult woman who had mild COVID-19 (a few samples of this study predate the infection). Cell type and time point are not known. Specimen: PBMCs or a T cell subset sorted from them (not recorded which). The V call is TRBV9, the J call TRBJ2-7; possibly TRBD1 for D (7 bases). The CDR3 nucleotides are TGTGCCAGCAGCCTTATAGCGGAGGGGGCCGAGCAGTACTTC. Translated, it gives CASSLIAEGAEQYF.